The next 5 T cell receptor beta chains were all read from a single sample in a study of CD8 T cells in ankylosing spondylitis. General study results and limits: Among TCR beta sequences, a motif of eight or nine highly homologous variants appeared characteristic of ankylosing spondylitis blood.

Their cognate antigens are unknown. One entry per CDR3 protein, called by TCRdb with MiXCR from the 5' RACE reads. The sample shows over 450,000 distinct CDR3 sequences, about an eighth of them seen only once. Sequencing input: blood, either unsorted or a sorted T cell fraction (not recorded which). These TCRs come from a male donor with ankylosing spondylitis.

This clonotype was seen a few times. The chain is built from TRBV7-2 and TRBJ2-5; no reliable D call. Germline V gene data show CDR1 as SGHTA and CDR2 as FQGNSA. Trimming pared 0 bases from V and 5 bases from J, leaving 13 bases between. CDR3 length: 15 amino acids. The CDR3 is CASSLAAATQETQYF. The DNA of the CDR3 is TGTGCCAGCAGCTTAGCGGCAGCTACCCAGGAGACCCAGTACTTC.

This clonotype came up a few times. This chain uses TRBV7-9 with TRBJ2-7; no clear D gene. V was clipped by 1 base and J by 2 bases, with 6 bases between them. CDR3 length: 13 residues. Per germline, CDR1 SEHNR and CDR2 FQNEAQ (reference sequence). The chain's CDR3 is CASSLVGTYEQYV. The CDR3 DNA is TGTGCCAGCAGCTTAGTTGGAACCTACGAGCAGTACGTC.

This clonotype showed up many times. The chain joins TRBV6-1 to TRBJ1-2; TRBD1 agrees at 8 bases. CDR1 and CDR2 from the germline V gene are MNHNS and SASEGT. The CDR3 length is 14 residues. V lost 7 bases to trimming and J lost 7 bases; unmatched junction nucleotides: 11. The DNA for the CDR3 is TGTGCCAGCAAAGGACAGGGAGAAATAGGTGGCTACACCTTC. It encodes CASKGQGEIGGYTF.

The sample holds a few counts of this clonotype. The rearrangement uses TRBV18 and TRBJ2-3; unclear D gene. V lost 2 bases and J 5 bases, leaving 5 bases between the germline ends. Germline CDR1 reads KGHSH; CDR2 reads LQKENI. The CDR3 is made up of 12 amino acids. The CDR3 coding sequence is TGTGCCAGCTCACCAAGACTAGATACGCAGTATTTT. Translation gives CASSPRLDTQYF.

This clonotype appeared a few times. V gene TRBV11-2 combines with J gene TRBJ2-1; D is possibly TRBD2 (6 bases). Germline CDR1 reads SGHAT; CDR2 reads FQNNGV. This CDR3 contains 14 residues. Deletions cut 5 bases from V and 7 bases from J, with 15 bases between. CDR3: CASSIPGLLNEQFF. Here the CDR3 DNA reads TGTGCCAGCAGCATCCCGGGACTCCTTAATGAGCAGTTCTTC.